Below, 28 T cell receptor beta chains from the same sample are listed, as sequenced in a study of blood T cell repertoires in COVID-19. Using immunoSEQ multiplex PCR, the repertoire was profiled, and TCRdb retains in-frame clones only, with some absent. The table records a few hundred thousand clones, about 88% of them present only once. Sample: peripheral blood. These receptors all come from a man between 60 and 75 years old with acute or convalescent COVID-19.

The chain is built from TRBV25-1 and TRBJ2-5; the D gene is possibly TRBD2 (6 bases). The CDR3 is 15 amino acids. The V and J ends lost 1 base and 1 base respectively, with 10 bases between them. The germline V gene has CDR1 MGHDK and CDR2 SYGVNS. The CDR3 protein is CASSEFRDSQETQYF. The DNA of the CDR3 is TGTGCCAGCAGTGAATTTCGGGACTCCCAAGAGACCCAGTACTTC.

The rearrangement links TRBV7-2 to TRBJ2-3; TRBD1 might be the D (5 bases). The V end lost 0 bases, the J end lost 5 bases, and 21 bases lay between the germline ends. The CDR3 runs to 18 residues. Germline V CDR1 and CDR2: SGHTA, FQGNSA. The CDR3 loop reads CASSLAQGRIPIGDTQYF. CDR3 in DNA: TGTGCCAGCAGCTTAGCGCAGGGCCGGATTCCTATTGGAGATACGCAGTATTTT.

This CDR3 reads CAISQGSLYNQPQHF. In DNA form, the CDR3 reads TGTGCCATCAGCCAGGGGTCCCTTTACAATCAGCCCCAGCATTTT. The V call is TRBV10-3, the J call TRBJ1-5; the D gene is possibly TRBD1 (6 bases). V gave up 6 bases and J gave up 3 bases, with 15 bases separating them. The CDR3 length is 15 residues. CDR1 and CDR2 from the germline V gene are ENHRY and SYGVKD.

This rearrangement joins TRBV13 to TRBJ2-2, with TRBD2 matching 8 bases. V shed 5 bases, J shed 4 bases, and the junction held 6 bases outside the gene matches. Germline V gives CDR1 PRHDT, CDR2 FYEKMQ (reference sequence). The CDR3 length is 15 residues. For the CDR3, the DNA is TGTGCCAGCAGCCGGGAGGGACACACCACCGGGGAGCTGTTTTTT. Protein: CASSREGHTTGELFF.

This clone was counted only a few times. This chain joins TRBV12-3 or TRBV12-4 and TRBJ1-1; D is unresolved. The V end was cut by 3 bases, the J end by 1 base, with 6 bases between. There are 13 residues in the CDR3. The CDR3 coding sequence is TGTGCCAGCAGTTTCTACCCGAACACTGAAGCTTTCTTT. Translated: CASSFYPNTEAFF.

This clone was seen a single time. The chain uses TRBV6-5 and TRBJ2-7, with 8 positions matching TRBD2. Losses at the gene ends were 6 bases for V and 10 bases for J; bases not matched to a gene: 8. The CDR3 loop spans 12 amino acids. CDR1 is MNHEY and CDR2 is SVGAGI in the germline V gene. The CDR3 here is CASSPTAGGQYF. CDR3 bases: TGTGCCAGCAGCCCAACGGCGGGGGGTCAGTACTTC.

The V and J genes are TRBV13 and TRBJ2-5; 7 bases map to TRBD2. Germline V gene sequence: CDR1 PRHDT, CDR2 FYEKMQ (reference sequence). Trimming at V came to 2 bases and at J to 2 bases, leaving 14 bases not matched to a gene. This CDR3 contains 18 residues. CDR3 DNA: TGTGCCAGCAGCTTAACGGGACTACATCACTCACCTCAAGAGACCCAGTACTTC. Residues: CASSLTGLHHSPQETQYF. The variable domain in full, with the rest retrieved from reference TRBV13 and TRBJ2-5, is AAGVIQSPRHLIKEKRETATLKCYPIPRHDTVYWYQQGPGQDPQFLISFYEKMQSDKGSIPDRFSAQQFSDYHSELNMSSLELGDSALYFCASSLTGLHHSPQETQYFGPGTRLLVL.

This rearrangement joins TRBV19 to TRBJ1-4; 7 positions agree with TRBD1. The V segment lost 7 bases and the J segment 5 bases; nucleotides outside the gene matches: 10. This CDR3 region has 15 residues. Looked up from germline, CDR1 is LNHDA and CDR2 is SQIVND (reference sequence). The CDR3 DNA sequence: TGTGCCAGTACCCTGCTCGGGACAGAAAATGAAAAACTGTTTTTT. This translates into CASTLLGTENEKLFF.

Here the CDR3 reads CASSLDGHGTEAFF. Written as DNA, the CDR3 is TGTGCCAGCAGCTTAGATGGCCATGGCACTGAAGCTTTCTTT. This chain connects TRBV7-9 to TRBJ1-1; no clear D. V lost 1 base to trimming and J lost 4 bases, with 10 bases between them. The CDR3 consists of 14 residues. The germline V gene encodes CDR1 SEHNR and CDR2 FQNEAQ (reference sequence).

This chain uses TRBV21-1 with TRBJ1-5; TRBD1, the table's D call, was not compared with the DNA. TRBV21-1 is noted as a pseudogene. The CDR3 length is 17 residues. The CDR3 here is CASSSQNIQGDNQPQHF. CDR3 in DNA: TGTGCCAGCAGCTCACAAAATATACAGGGGGACAATCAGCCCCAGCATTTT.

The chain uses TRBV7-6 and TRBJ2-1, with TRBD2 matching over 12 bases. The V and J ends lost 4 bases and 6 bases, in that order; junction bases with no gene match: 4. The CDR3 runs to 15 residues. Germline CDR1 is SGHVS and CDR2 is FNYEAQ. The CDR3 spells CASSSPGLAGNEQFF. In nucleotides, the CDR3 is TGTGCCAGCAGCTCCCCGGGACTAGCGGGCAATGAGCAGTTCTTC.

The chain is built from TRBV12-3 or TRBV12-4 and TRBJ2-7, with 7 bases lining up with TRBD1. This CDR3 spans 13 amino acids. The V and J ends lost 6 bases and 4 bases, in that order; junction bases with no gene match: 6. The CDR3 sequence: CASSTGVGYEQYF. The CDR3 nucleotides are TGTGCCAGCAGCACAGGGGTCGGTTACGAGCAGTACTTC.

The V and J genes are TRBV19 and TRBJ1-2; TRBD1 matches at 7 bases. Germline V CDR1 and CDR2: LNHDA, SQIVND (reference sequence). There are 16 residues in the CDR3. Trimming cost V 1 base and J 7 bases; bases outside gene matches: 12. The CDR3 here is CASSIGPGQSAFGYTF. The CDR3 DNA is TGTGCCAGTAGTATAGGCCCGGGACAGAGTGCATTTGGCTACACCTTC.

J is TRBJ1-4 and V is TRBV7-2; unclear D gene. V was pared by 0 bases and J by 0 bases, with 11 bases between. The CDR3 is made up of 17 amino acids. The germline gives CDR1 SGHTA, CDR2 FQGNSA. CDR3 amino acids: CASSLAGAATTNEKLFF. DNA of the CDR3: TGTGCCAGCAGCTTAGCCGGTGCGGCCACAACTAATGAAAAACTGTTTTTT.

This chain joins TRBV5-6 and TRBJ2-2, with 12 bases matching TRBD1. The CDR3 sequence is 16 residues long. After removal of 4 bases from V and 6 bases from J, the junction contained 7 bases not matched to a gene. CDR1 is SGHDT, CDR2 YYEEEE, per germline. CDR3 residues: CASSDGDRGPAGELFF. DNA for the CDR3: TGTGCCAGCAGCGATGGGGACAGGGGGCCCGCCGGGGAGCTGTTTTTT. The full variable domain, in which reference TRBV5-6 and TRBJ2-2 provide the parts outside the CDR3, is DAGVTQSPTHLIKTRGQQVTLRCSPKSGHDTVSWYQQALGQGPQFIFQYYEEEERQRGNFPDRFSGHQFPNYSSELNVNALLLGDSALYLCASSDGDRGPAGELFFGEGSRLTVL.

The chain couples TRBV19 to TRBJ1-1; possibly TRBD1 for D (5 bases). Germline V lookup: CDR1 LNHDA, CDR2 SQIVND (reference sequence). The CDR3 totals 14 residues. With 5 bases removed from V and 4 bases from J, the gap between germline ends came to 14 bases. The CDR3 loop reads CASSPKTVSTEAFF. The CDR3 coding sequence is TGTGCCAGTAGTCCTAAGACAGTTAGCACTGAAGCTTTCTTT. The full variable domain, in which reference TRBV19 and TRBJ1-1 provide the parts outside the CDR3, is DGGITQSPKYLFRKEGQNVTLSCEQNLNHDAMYWYRQDPGQGLRLIYYSQIVNDFQKGDIAEGYSVSREKKESFPLTVTSAQKNPTAFYLCASSPKTVSTEAFFGQGTRLTVV.

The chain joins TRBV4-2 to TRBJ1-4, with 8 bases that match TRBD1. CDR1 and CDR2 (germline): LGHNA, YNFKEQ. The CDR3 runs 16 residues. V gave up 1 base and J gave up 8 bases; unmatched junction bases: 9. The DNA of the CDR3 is TGTGCCAGCAGCCAAGCGGGGGGACAGGCGGGCGAAAAACTGTTTTTT. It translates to CASSQAGGQAGEKLFF.

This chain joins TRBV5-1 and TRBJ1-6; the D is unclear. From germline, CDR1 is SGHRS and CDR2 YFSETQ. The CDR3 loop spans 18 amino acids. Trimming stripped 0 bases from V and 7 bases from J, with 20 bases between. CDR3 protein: CASSLGGASRRWNSPLHF. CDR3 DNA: TGCGCCAGCAGCTTGGGGGGAGCGAGCCGGCGGTGGAATTCACCCCTCCACTTT.

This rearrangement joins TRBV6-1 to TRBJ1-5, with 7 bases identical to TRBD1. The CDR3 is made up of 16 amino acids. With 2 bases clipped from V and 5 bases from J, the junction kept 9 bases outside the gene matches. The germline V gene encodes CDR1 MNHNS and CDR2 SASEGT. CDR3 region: CASSEWEGGAYQPQHF. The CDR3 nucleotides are TGTGCCAGCAGTGAATGGGAAGGGGGCGCCTATCAGCCCCAGCATTTT.

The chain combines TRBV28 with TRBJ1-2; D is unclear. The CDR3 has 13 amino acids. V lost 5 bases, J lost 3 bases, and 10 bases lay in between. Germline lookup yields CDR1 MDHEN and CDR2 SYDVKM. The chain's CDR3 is CASSRGHDYGYTF. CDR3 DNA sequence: TGTGCCAGCAGTCGAGGCCACGACTATGGCTACACCTTC.

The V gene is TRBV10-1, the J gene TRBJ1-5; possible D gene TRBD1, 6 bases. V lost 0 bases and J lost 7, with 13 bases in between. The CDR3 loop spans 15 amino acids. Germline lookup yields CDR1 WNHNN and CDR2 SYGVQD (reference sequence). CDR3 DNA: TGCGCCAGCAGTGAGTCGGGTTCAGGGGACCAGCCCCAGCATTTT. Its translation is CASSESGSGDQPQHF.

The CDR3 here is CAISEGTGYGYTF. DNA of the CDR3: TGTGCCATCAGTGAGGGGACAGGGTACGGCTACACCTTC. This chain links TRBV10-3 with TRBJ1-2; 9 bases are a match to TRBD1. V dropped 2 bases and J dropped 8; count of bases not matched to a gene: 3. Germline assignment: CDR1 ENHRY and CDR2 SYGVKD. This CDR3 comprises 13 residues.

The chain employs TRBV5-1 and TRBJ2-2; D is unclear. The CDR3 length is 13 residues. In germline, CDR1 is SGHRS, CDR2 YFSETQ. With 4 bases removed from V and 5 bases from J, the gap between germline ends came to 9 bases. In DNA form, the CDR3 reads TGCGCCAGCAGCACAGCCGGTACCGGGGAGCTGTTTTTT. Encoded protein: CASSTAGTGELFF.

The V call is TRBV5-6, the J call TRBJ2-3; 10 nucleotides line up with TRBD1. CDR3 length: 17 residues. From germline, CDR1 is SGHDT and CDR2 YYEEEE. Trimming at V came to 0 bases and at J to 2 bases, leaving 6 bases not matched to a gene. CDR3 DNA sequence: TGTGCCAGCAGCTTGGATCGGGGGACAGGGGTCACAGATACGCAGTATTTT. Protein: CASSLDRGTGVTDTQYF.

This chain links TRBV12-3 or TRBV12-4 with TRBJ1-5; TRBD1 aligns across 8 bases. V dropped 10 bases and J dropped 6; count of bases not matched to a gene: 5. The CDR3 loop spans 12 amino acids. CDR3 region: CATGQGSQPQHF. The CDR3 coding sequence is TGTGCCACCGGACAGGGCAGTCAGCCCCAGCATTTT.

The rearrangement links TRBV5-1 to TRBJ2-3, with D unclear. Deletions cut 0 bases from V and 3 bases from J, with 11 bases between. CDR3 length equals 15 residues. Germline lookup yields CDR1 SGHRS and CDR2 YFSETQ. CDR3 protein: CASSLGAVSTDTQYF. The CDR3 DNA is TGCGCCAGCAGCTTGGGTGCAGTCTCGACAGATACGCAGTATTTT.

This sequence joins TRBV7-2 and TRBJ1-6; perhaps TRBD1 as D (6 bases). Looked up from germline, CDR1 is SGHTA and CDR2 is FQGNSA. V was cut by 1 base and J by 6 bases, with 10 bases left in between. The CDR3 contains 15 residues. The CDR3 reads CASSLVAGVNSPLHF. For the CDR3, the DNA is TGTGCCAGCAGCTTAGTCGCAGGGGTTAATTCACCCCTCCACTTT.

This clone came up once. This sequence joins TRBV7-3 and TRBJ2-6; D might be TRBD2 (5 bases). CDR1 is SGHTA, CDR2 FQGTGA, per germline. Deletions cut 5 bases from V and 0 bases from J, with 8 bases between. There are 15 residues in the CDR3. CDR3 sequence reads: CASSTEGSGANVLTF. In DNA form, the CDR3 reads TGTGCCAGCAGCACAGAGGGCTCTGGGGCCAACGTCCTGACTTTC.